The rows below give T cell receptor beta chains drawn from one sample of a study of cytomegalovirus exposure and HLA in healthy donors. The assay was immunoSEQ multiplex PCR, and TCRdb's table has in-frame clones only and misses some. The repertoire holds 95,000 to 100,000 clones, with around 85% as singletons. Sequencing was done on a sample of PBMCs. The receptor set was obtained from a man younger than 40 in good health and CMV-seronegative. CDR3s include the opening cysteine and the closing phenylalanine or tryptophan. The D gene is left open where the match is weak. Rows give clone size only sometimes, using once, few, many, or a class for an expanded clone.

CDR3 protein | CDR3 DNA | J gene | V gene | clone size | CDR3 length | D gene
CASSLSQGTGNTIYF | TGTGCCAGCAGCCTAAGCCAGGGTACCGGAAACACCATATATTTT | TRBJ1-3 | TRBV6-5 | - | 15 | -
CASSQDEEGFVINTIYF | TGCGCCAGCAGCCAAGATGAAGAGGGTTTCGTCATAAACACCATATATTTT | TRBJ1-3 | TRBV4-1 | - | 17 | -
CASSLVRGAKPYEQYF | TGTGCCAGCAGCTTAGTACGGGGTGCAAAACCCTACGAGCAGTACTTC | TRBJ2-7 | TRBV7-9 | - | 16 | -
CSASPPGTQYF | TGCAGTGCTAGCCCTCCAGGGACCCAGTACTTC | TRBJ2-5 | TRBV20-1 | - | 11 | -
CASSTRDQETQYF | TGTGCCAGTAGTACCCGGGATCAAGAGACCCAGTACTTC | TRBJ2-5 | TRBV19 | - | 13 | -
CASSYGALRNTIYF | TGTGCCAGCAGTTACGGGGCGCTCCGCAACACCATATATTTT | TRBJ1-3 | TRBV6-5 | - | 14 | -
CASSVASGSGYEQYF | TGTGCCAGCAGCGTAGCTAGCGGGTCAGGCTACGAGCAGTACTTC | TRBJ2-7 | TRBV9 | few | 15 | TRBD2
CASSLFWGQARGFSTDTQYF | TGTGCCAGCAGCTTGTTTTGGGGACAGGCCAGAGGATTTAGCACAGATACGCAGTATTTT | TRBJ2-3 | TRBV5-8 | - | 20 | TRBD1
CSSSLAGQKNTEAFF | TGTTCCAGCAGCTTAGCGGGACAGAAGAACACTGAAGCTTTCTTT | TRBJ1-1 | TRBV7-9 | - | 15 | TRBD1
CASSPQGTSNQPQHF | TGCGCCAGCAGCCCCCAGGGGACTAGCAATCAGCCCCAGCATTTT | TRBJ1-5 | TRBV4-1 | - | 15 | -